A selection of T cell receptor beta chains follows, all from one sample in a study of cytomegalovirus exposure and HLA in healthy donors. Sequencing was performed with immunoSEQ multiplex PCR; in TCRdb, only in-frame clones are kept and a portion is missing. The sample contains about 160,000 clones, approximately 80% of which appear only once. The sequenced sample consisted of PBMCs. The receptors were gathered from a woman aged 30 to 39 in good health and CMV-seropositive. The CDR3 runs from the conserved cysteine through the conserved F or W. D genes are given only for firm matches. The listing skips clone size in some rows; elsewhere it reads once, few, many or a size class.

V	size	D	J	CDR3	DNA
TRBV11-3	-	-	TRBJ1-1	CASSQAGDTEAFF	TGTGCCAGCAGCCAGGCAGGCGACACTGAAGCTTTCTTT
TRBV4-2	-	TRBD1	TRBJ1-2	CASSHARDRGRYGYTF	TGTGCCAGCAGCCATGCCCGGGACAGGGGACGCTATGGCTACACCTTC
TRBV5-1	-	TRBD1	TRBJ1-2	CASSKPSGTGGGYGYTF	TGCGCCAGCAGCAAGCCTTCCGGGACAGGGGGAGGTTATGGCTACACCTTC
TRBV4-1	-	TRBD1	TRBJ1-5	CASSQVGQGEGQPQHF	TGCGCCAGCAGCCAGGTGGGACAGGGGGAAGGTCAGCCCCAGCATTTT
TRBV27	-	TRBD1	TRBJ1-2	CASSFLGTGIGYGYTF	TGTGCCAGCAGTTTCCTTGGGACAGGGATAGGATATGGCTACACCTTC
TRBV29-1	-	TRBD1	TRBJ1-2	CSVAGTEYGYTF	TGCAGCGTAGCCGGGACAGAGTATGGCTACACCTTC
TRBV6-5	-	-	TRBJ1-1	CASRPLQANTEAFF	TGTGCCAGCAGGCCCCTCCAGGCGAACACTGAAGCTTTCTTT
TRBV6-6	-	TRBD1	TRBJ1-3	CASRKTGGGSGNTIYF	TGTGCCAGCAGGAAAACAGGGGGCGGTTCTGGAAACACCATATATTTT
TRBV15	-	-	TRBJ1-1	CATSLGHSYEAFF	TGTGCCACCAGCCTCGGACACTCTTACGAAGCTTTCTTT
TRBV5-6	-	-	TRBJ1-5	CASSFGPQVLYSNQPQHF	TGTGCCAGCAGCTTCGGTCCACAGGTGCTCTATAGCAATCAGCCCCAGCATTTT
TRBV5-1	-	TRBD2	TRBJ2-3	CASSETSGGPASTDTQYF	TGCGCCAGCAGCGAGACTAGCGGGGGGCCTGCTAGCACAGATACGCAGTATTTT
TRBV9	-	-	TRBJ2-1	CASSVGQLNEQFF	TGTGCCAGCAGCGTAGGACAGCTCAATGAGCAGTTCTTC
TRBV6-1	few	TRBD1	TRBJ2-7	CASRQGLSEQYF	TGTGCCAGTAGACAGGGGTTAAGCGAGCAGTACTTC
TRBV11-1	-	-	TRBJ1-1	CASSLSRFRVTEAFF	TGTGCCAGCAGCTTATCCAGGTTTCGAGTCACTGAAGCTTTCTTT
TRBV19	few	TRBD1	TRBJ1-5	CASSIATGTASNQPQHF	TGTGCCAGTAGTATAGCCACCGGGACAGCGAGCAATCAGCCCCAGCATTTT
TRBV6-1	few	-	TRBJ2-3	CASSEAFVSTDTQYF	TGTGCCAGCAGTGAAGCGTTTGTAAGCACAGATACGCAGTATTTT
TRBV18	-	-	TRBJ2-5	CASSPPSSPQETQYF	TGTGCCAGCTCACCGCCTAGCAGCCCTCAAGAGACCCAGTACTTC
TRBV7-9	-	TRBD1	TRBJ2-7	CASSLADRGHITYEQYF	TGTGCCAGCAGCTTAGCGGACAGGGGACACATTACCTACGAGCAGTACTTC
TRBV7-9	-	-	TRBJ1-1	CASSLEPEAFF	TGTGCCAGCAGCTTAGAGCCTGAAGCTTTCTTT
TRBV6-5	-	-	TRBJ1-1	CASSPFRDTLTEAFF	TGTGCCAGCAGTCCTTTCCGGGACACCCTCACTGAAGCTTTCTTT
TRBV18	once	-	TRBJ2-2	CASSPVTGNTGELFF	TGTGCCAGCTCACCAGTGACAGGGAACACCGGGGAGCTGTTTTTT
TRBV5-1	-	-	TRBJ1-5	CASSFGTYSNQPQHF	TGCGCCAGCAGCTTCGGGACTTATAGCAATCAGCCCCAGCATTTT
TRBV5-1	-	-	TRBJ1-1	CASSLPGGTEAFF	TGCGCCAGCAGCTTGCCCGGGGGGACTGAAGCTTTCTTT
TRBV5-1	-	TRBD1	TRBJ1-1	CASSRDSLNTEAFF	TGCGCCAGCAGCCGGGACAGCCTGAACACTGAAGCTTTCTTT
TRBV7-9	-	-	TRBJ1-1	CASSFRGGSNTEAFF	TGTGCCAGCAGCTTTAGGGGGGGTTCGAACACTGAAGCTTTCTTT
TRBV19	-	TRBD1	TRBJ2-1	CASSMTGKGYNEQFF	TGTGCCAGTAGTATGACAGGGAAAGGCTACAATGAGCAGTTCTTC
TRBV9	-	-	TRBJ2-6	CASSVARVTGANVLTF	TGTGCCAGCAGCGTAGCGAGGGTTACTGGGGCCAACGTCCTGACTTTC
TRBV10-3	-	TRBD1	TRBJ2-1	CAISTGTGSNEQFF	TGTGCCATCAGCACCGGGACAGGGTCGAATGAGCAGTTCTTC
TRBV5-1	-	-	TRBJ1-2	CASSPEGVSPSGYVYTF	TGCGCCAGCAGCCCCGAGGGGGTCAGCCCCTCGGGCTATGTCTACACCTTC
TRBV9	-	TRBD1	TRBJ1-4	CASSGSGGVREKLFF	TGTGCCAGCAGCGGATCAGGGGGAGTTCGAGAAAAACTGTTTTTT
TRBV4-2	once	TRBD2	TRBJ2-2	CASSPGGGRAGELFF	TGTGCCAGCAGCCCGGGAGGGGGAAGAGCCGGGGAGCTGTTTTTT
TRBV18	-	TRBD1	TRBJ2-5	CASSGTGAWVEETQYF	TGTGCCAGCTCCGGAACAGGGGCCTGGGTAGAAGAGACCCAGTACTTC
TRBV27	-	TRBD1	TRBJ2-7	CASSFQGQPFIDEQYF	TGTGCCAGCAGTTTCCAGGGACAGCCTTTCATCGACGAGCAGTACTTC
TRBV11-2	once	-	TRBJ2-7	CASSTGYYEQYF	TGTGCCAGCAGCACAGGGTACTACGAGCAGTACTTC
TRBV6-6	-	TRBD1	TRBJ2-7	CASSSWGTGETYEQYF	TGTGCCAGCAGTTCTTGGGGGACAGGGGAAACCTACGAGCAGTACTTC
TRBV7-9	-	-	TRBJ2-1	CASSSPTSSYNEQFF	TGTGCCAGCAGCTCGCCTACGAGCTCCTACAATGAGCAGTTCTTC
TRBV5-1	-	TRBD2	TRBJ2-7	CASSLGSSGVYEQYF	TGCGCCAGCAGTCTCGGGTCTAGCGGGGTTTACGAGCAGTACTTC
TRBV5-8	-	TRBD2	TRBJ2-7	CASSMGLAGEYEQYF	TGTGCCAGCAGCATGGGACTAGCGGGGGAGTACGAGCAGTACTTC
TRBV10-3	few	TRBD2	TRBJ2-2	CAISGTSGGSTGELFF	TGTGCCATCAGTGGAACTAGCGGGGGTTCCACCGGGGAGCTGTTTTTT
TRBV30	-	-	TRBJ1-1	CAWSVSSEAFF	TGTGCCTGGAGTGTTTCTTCTGAAGCTTTCTTT
TRBV7-9	once	-	TRBJ2-7	CASSEPGEQYF	TGTGCCAGCAGCGAACCGGGGGAGCAGTACTTC
TRBV5-1	-	TRBD2	TRBJ2-7	CASSLGVGGGVYEQYF	TGCGCCAGCAGCTTGGGGGTTGGCGGGGGGGTATACGAGCAGTACTTC
TRBV7-9	-	TRBD1	TRBJ1-1	CASSKYSGTVEAFF	TGTGCCAGCAGCAAATACTCCGGGACAGTCGAAGCTTTCTTT